Listed below are T cell receptor beta chains from one sample, sequenced in a study of identical twins. A single record per CDR3 protein comes from TCRdb applying MiXCR to the 5' RACE reads. This sample carries about 790,000 distinct CDR3 sequences, approximately 18% of them seen once, and the ten largest clones take roughly 14%. This sample was shared with a second study, whose subject was T cells expressing NK-cell markers.

Sequencing was performed on PBMCs. These TCRs come from a woman younger than 35 in good health. The CDR3 runs from the conserved cysteine through the conserved F or W. The order of the fields is D gene, V gene, clone size, J gene, CDR3 protein, CDR3 DNA. D genes are given only for firm matches. Some rows mark clone size as missing; the rest say once, few, many or name a class of expanded clone.

d_call: TRBD2
v_call: TRBV10-3
clone_size: many
j_call: TRBJ2-1
cdr3_aa: CAISSPQRERQFF
cdr3_nt: TGTGCCATCAGTTCCCCTCAGCGGGAAAGGCAGTTCTTC

d_call: TRBD1
v_call: TRBV20-1
clone_size: few
j_call: TRBJ2-3
cdr3_aa: CSAWDRVADTQYF
cdr3_nt: TGCAGTGCATGGGACAGGGTGGCAGATACGCAGTATTTT

d_call: TRBD2
v_call: TRBV24-1
clone_size: few
j_call: TRBJ2-3
cdr3_aa: CATSDSRLAGPADTQYF
cdr3_nt: TGTGCCACCAGTGATTCGAGACTAGCGGGGCCGGCAGATACGCAGTATTTT

d_call: -
v_call: TRBV5-1
clone_size: -
j_call: TRBJ2-7
cdr3_aa: CASSLVRGQGYEQYF
cdr3_nt: TGCGCCAGCAGCTTAGTCCGTGGGCAGGGCTACGAGCAGTACTTC

d_call: -
v_call: TRBV12-3/TRBV12-4
clone_size: few
j_call: TRBJ2-1
cdr3_aa: CASSFQDSEYNEQFF
cdr3_nt: TGTGCCAGCAGTTTTCAGGACAGTGAATACAATGAGCAGTTCTTC

d_call: -
v_call: TRBV5-1
clone_size: -
j_call: TRBJ1-2
cdr3_aa: CASSLAYSYGYTF
cdr3_nt: TGCGCCAGCAGCTTGGCCTACAGCTATGGCTACACCTTC

d_call: -
v_call: TRBV19
clone_size: -
j_call: TRBJ2-3
cdr3_aa: CASRSVLRLSTDTQYF
cdr3_nt: TGTGCCAGTAGATCCGTCCTACGCCTTAGCACAGATACGCAGTATTTT

d_call: TRBD2
v_call: TRBV24-1
clone_size: few
j_call: TRBJ2-1
cdr3_aa: CATSDPRTSGDIEQFF
cdr3_nt: TGTGCCACCAGTGACCCCCGGACTAGCGGGGATATTGAGCAGTTCTTC

d_call: TRBD1
v_call: TRBV7-7
clone_size: few
j_call: TRBJ2-1
cdr3_aa: CASSLGQGSTNEQFF
cdr3_nt: TGTGCTAGCAGCTTAGGACAGGGAAGTACCAATGAGCAGTTCTTC

d_call: -
v_call: TRBV6-2/TRBV6-3
clone_size: few
j_call: TRBJ2-2
cdr3_aa: CASISGRRNTGELFF
cdr3_nt: TGTGCCAGCATCTCGGGACGTCGGAACACCGGGGAGCTGTTTTTT

d_call: -
v_call: TRBV20-1
clone_size: -
j_call: TRBJ2-2
cdr3_aa: CSARDAGRYTGELFF
cdr3_nt: TGCAGTGCTAGAGATGCAGGCAGATACACCGGGGAGCTGTTTTTT

d_call: TRBD2
v_call: TRBV5-1
clone_size: -
j_call: TRBJ2-2
cdr3_aa: CASTRTSGNTGELFF
cdr3_nt: TGCGCCAGCACTCGGACTAGCGGGAACACCGGGGAGCTGTTTTTT

d_call: -
v_call: TRBV7-2
clone_size: -
j_call: TRBJ2-4
cdr3_aa: CASRLGSKNIQYF
cdr3_nt: TGTGCCAGCAGACTAGGAAGCAAAAACATTCAGTACTTC

d_call: -
v_call: TRBV5-1
clone_size: few
j_call: TRBJ2-1
cdr3_aa: CASSLVRDTYNEQFF
cdr3_nt: TGCGCCAGCAGCTTGGTGCGGGACACCTACAATGAGCAGTTCTTC

d_call: -
v_call: TRBV12-3/TRBV12-4
clone_size: -
j_call: TRBJ2-3
cdr3_aa: CASSGERGSDTQYF
cdr3_nt: TGTGCCAGCAGTGGGGAGCGTGGGTCAGATACGCAGTATTTT

d_call: -
v_call: TRBV18
clone_size: few
j_call: TRBJ2-2
cdr3_aa: CASSSTMTGTGELFF
cdr3_nt: TGTGCCAGCTCGTCTACCATGACGGGCACCGGGGAGCTGTTTTTT

d_call: TRBD1
v_call: TRBV5-1
clone_size: few
j_call: TRBJ1-2
cdr3_aa: CASRQGTGYGGYTF
cdr3_nt: TGCGCCAGCCGCCAAGGGACAGGGTATGGGGGCTACACCTTC

d_call: -
v_call: TRBV12-3/TRBV12-4
clone_size: -
j_call: TRBJ2-7
cdr3_aa: CASNGLENTYEQYF
cdr3_nt: TGTGCCAGCAACGGCCTAGAGAATACCTACGAGCAGTACTTC

d_call: -
v_call: TRBV25-1
clone_size: few
j_call: TRBJ2-3
cdr3_aa: CASSEYGGRTDTQYF
cdr3_nt: TGTGCCAGCAGTGAATATGGGGGACGCACAGATACGCAGTATTTT

d_call: -
v_call: TRBV12-3/TRBV12-4
clone_size: few
j_call: TRBJ1-6
cdr3_aa: CASSLRPQGTTSLHF
cdr3_nt: TGTGCCAGCAGTTTAAGGCCCCAGGGGACCACTTCTCTCCACTTT

d_call: -
v_call: TRBV29-1
clone_size: -
j_call: TRBJ2-5
cdr3_aa: CSGQVVETQYF
cdr3_nt: TGCAGCGGTCAAGTAGTGGAGACCCAGTACTTC

d_call: -
v_call: TRBV20-1
clone_size: few
j_call: TRBJ2-7
cdr3_aa: CSARLIISSYEQYF
cdr3_nt: TGCAGTGCTAGACTGATTATTAGCTCCTACGAGCAGTACTTC

d_call: -
v_call: TRBV6-2/TRBV6-3
clone_size: -
j_call: TRBJ2-7
cdr3_aa: CASSYSIEAISYEQYF
cdr3_nt: TGTGCCAGCAGTTACTCGATTGAGGCGATTTCCTACGAGCAGTACTTC

d_call: -
v_call: TRBV12-3/TRBV12-4
clone_size: -
j_call: TRBJ2-1
cdr3_aa: CASSLGPRRNEQFF
cdr3_nt: TGTGCCAGCAGTTTAGGTCCTAGGCGGAATGAGCAGTTCTTC

d_call: -
v_call: TRBV20-1
clone_size: few
j_call: TRBJ1-2
cdr3_aa: CSARDGGDPNYGYTF
cdr3_nt: TGCAGTGCTAGGGACGGCGGGGATCCTAACTATGGCTACACCTTC